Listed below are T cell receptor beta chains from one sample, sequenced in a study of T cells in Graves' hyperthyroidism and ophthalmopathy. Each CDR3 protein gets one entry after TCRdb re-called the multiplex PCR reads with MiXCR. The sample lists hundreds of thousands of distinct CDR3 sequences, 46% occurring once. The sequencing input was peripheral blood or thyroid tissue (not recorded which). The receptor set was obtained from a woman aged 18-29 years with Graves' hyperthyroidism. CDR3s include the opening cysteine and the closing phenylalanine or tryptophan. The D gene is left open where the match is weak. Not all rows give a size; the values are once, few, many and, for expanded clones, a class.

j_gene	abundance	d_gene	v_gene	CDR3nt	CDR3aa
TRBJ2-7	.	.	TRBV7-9	TGCGCCAGCAGCCAAGAAGCGAACGAGCAGTACTTC	CASSQEANEQYF
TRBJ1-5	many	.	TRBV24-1	TGTGCCACCAGTGACAGTGATCAGCCCCAGCATTTT	CATSDSDQPQHF
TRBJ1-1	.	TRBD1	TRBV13	TGTGCCAGCAGCTCTCCCGGGACAGGGGTGTTGAACACTGAAGCTTTCTTT	CASSSPGTGVLNTEAFF
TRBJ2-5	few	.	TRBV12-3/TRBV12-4	TGTGCCAGCAGTTCCCGAGGCAGGGACGGAGAGACCCAGTACTTC	CASSSRGRDGETQYF
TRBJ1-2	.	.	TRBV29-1	TGCAGCGCCAGCACAGGGAGGGGCAACTATGGCTACACCTTC	CSASTGRGNYGYTF
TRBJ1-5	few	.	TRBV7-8	TGTGCCAGCAGCCCAAGTCGTGTCCACAATCAGCCCCAGCATTTT	CASSPSRVHNQPQHF
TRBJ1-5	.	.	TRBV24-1	TGTGCCACCATGGGGGGGCCCCAGCATTTT	CATMGGPQHF
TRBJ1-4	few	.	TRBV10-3	TGTGCCAGCAGCCAAGTGGAGGGAGAAAAACTGTTTTTT	CASSQVEGEKLFF
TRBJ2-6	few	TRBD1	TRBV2	TGTGCCAGCTGGACAGGGTCGGTCTCTGGGGCCAACGTCCTGACTTTC	CASWTGSVSGANVLTF
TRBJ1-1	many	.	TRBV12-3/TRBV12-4	TGTGCCAGCAGCACAACAGGGATGGGAAGGAACACTGAAGCTTTCTTT	CASSTTGMGRNTEAFF
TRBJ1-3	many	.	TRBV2	TGTGCCAGTTCAACGGCACGTCTCTCTGGAAACACCATATATTTT	CASSTARLSGNTIYF
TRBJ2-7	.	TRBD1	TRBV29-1	TGCAGTGGACAAACCGGGACAGCCGCCTACGAGCAGTACTTC	CSGQTGTAAYEQYF
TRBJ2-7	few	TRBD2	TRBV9	TGTGCCAGCAGCAGCGGGGTTACCTACGAGCAGTACTTC	CASSSGVTYEQYF
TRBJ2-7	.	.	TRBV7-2	TGTGCCAGCAGCTTTTCCGGTCCAGGAGGGCAGTACTTC	CASSFSGPGGQYF
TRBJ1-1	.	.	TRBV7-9	TGTGCCAGCAGTTACGCAGGCCGGAACACTGAAGCTTTCTTT	CASSYAGRNTEAFF
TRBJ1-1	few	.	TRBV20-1	TGCAGTGCTAGAGGGTTTGAGGGGAGGAACACTGAAGCTTTCTTT	CSARGFEGRNTEAFF
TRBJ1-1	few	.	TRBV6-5	TGTGAGGTTGGGGACGGTTTGAACACTGAAGCTTTCTTT	CEVGDGLNTEAFF
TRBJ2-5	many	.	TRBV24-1	TGTGCCACCAGTGATGGCGGCGGTACACGGGAGACCCAGTACTTC	CATSDGGGTRETQYF
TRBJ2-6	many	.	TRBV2	TGTGCCAGCGGGGAAGCTGGGGCCAACGTCCTGACTTTC	CASGEAGANVLTF
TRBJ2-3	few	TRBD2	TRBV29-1	TGCAGCGTTGGAGGGGACTACCGGGATACGCAGTATTTT	CSVGGDYRDTQYF
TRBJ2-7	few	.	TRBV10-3	TGTGCCAGCACGTCCACCGAATCCCCCGGGCAGTACTTC	CASTSTESPGQYF
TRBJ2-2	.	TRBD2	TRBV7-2	TGTGCCAGCAGGCCCGGGACTAGCGGGAGGACCGGGGAGCTGTTTTTT	CASRPGTSGRTGELFF
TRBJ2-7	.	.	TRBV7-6	TGTGCCAGCAGCTCCTCGCGGGTCAAGTACGAGCAGTACTTC	CASSSSRVKYEQYF
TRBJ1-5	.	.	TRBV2	TGTGCCAGCAGTGCTAGAGGGGGGTTCGGGCCCCAGCATTTT	CASSARGGFGPQHF
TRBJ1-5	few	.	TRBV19	TGTGCCAGTAGTGGGGGGTTAGGGAGCAATCAGCCCCAGCATTTT	CASSGGLGSNQPQHF
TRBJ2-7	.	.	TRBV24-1	TGTGCCACCAGCAGTGGGGGTGTCGTGCAGTACTTC	CATSSGGVVQYF
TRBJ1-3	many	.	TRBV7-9	TGTGCCAGCAGCCTCAGGGGCGGTGGAAACACCATATATTTT	CASSLRGGGNTIYF
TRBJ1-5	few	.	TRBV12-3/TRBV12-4	TGTGCCAGCAGTTTCGGGGGGCAGCTGCCCCAGCATTTT	CASSFGGQLPQHF
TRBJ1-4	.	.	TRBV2	TGTGCCAGCAGTGATCTGGGAGCAACTAATGAAAAACTGTTTTTT	CASSDLGATNEKLFF
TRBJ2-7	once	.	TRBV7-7	TGTGCTAGCAGCTTAGGTGGGGGTTCGATGGGCTACGAGCAGTACTTC	CASSLGGGSMGYEQYF
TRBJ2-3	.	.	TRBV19	TGTGCCAGTAGGAGGGACTCTCTCACAGATACGCAGTATTTT	CASRRDSLTDTQYF
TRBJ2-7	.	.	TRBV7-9	TGTGCCAGCAGCCAAGATCGGGTGGCGGGCGAGCAGTACTTC	CASSQDRVAGEQYF
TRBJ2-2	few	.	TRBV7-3	TGTGCCAGCAGCCCCACGGGTTATAGCAGGAACACCGGGGAGCTGTTTTTT	CASSPTGYSRNTGELFF